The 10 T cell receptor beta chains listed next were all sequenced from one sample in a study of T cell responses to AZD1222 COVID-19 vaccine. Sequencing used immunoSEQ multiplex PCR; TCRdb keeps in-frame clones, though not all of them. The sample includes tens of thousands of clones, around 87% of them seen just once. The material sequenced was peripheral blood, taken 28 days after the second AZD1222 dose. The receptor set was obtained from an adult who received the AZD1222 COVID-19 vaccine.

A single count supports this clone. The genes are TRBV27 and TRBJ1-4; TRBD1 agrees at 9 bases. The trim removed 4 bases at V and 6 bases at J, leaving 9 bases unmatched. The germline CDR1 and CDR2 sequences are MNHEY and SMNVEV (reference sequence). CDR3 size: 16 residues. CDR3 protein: CASSSIAGTGYEKLFF. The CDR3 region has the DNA TGTGCCAGCAGTTCCATCGCCGGGACAGGGTATGAAAAACTGTTTTTT. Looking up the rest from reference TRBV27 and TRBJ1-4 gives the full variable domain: EAQVTQNPRYLITVTGKKLTVTCSQNMNHEYMSWYRQDPGLGLRQIYYSMNVEVTDKGDVPEGYKVSRKEKRNFPLILESPSPNQTSLYFCASSSIAGTGYEKLFFGSGTQLSVL.

CDR3 in amino acids: CASTGWDYGYTF. Written as DNA, the CDR3 is TGTGCCAGCACCGGTTGGGACTATGGCTACACCTTC. V usage is TRBV6-5 and J usage is TRBJ1-2, with D unresolved. The V end was cut by 7 bases, the J end by 3 bases, with 9 bases between. Germline V lookup: CDR1 MNHEY, CDR2 SVGAGI. The CDR3 has 12 residues.

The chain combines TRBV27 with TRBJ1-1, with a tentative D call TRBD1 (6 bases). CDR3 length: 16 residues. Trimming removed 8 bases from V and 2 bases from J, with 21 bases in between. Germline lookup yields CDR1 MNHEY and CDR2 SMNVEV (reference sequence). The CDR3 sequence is CASSSGLNRVNTEAFF. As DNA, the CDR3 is TGTGCCAGCTCTTCTGGCCTGAACAGGGTTAACACTGAAGCTTTCTTT.

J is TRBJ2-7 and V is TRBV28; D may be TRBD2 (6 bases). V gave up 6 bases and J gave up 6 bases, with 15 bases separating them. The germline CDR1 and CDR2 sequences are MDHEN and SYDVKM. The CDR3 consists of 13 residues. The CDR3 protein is CASRTGEVGEQYF. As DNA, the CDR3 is TGTGCCAGCAGAACGGGAGAGGTTGGCGAGCAGTACTTC.

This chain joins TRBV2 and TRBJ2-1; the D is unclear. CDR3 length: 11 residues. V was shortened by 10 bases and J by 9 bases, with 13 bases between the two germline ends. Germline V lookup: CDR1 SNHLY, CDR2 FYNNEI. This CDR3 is CATKQISEQFF. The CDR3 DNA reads TGTGCCACCAAACAGATAAGTGAGCAGTTCTTC.

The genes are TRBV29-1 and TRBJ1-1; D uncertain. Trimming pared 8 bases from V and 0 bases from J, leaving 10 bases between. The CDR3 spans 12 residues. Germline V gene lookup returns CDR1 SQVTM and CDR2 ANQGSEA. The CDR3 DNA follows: TGCAGCCCCCTGGAACTGAACACTGAAGCTTTCTTT. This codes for CSPLELNTEAFF.

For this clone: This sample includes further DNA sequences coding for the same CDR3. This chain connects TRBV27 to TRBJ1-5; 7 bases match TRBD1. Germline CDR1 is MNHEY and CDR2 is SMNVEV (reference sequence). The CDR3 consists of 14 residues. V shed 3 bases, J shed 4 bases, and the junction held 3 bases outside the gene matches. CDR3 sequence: CASSLSQGNQPQHF. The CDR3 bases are TGTGCCAGCAGTTTGTCACAGGGGAATCAGCCCCAGCATTTT.

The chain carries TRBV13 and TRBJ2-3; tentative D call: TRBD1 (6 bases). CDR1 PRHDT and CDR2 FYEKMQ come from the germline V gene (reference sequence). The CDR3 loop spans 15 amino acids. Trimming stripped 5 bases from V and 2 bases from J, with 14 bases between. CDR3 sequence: CASSGGAEYTDTQYF. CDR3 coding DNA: TGTGCCAGCAGCGGGGGCGCGGAGTACACAGATACGCAGTATTTT. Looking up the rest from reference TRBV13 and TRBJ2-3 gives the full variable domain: AAGVIQSPRHLIKEKRETATLKCYPIPRHDTVYWYQQGPGQDPQFLISFYEKMQSDKGSIPDRFSAQQFSDYHSELNMSSLELGDSALYFCASSGGAEYTDTQYFGPGTRLTVL.

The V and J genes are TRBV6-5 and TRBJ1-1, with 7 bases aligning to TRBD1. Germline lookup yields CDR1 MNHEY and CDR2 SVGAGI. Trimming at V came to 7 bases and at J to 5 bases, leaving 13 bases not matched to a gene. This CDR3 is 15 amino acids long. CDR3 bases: TGTGCCAGCACCTCCATGGTACAGGGGCGGACTGAAGCTTTCTTT. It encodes CASTSMVQGRTEAFF.

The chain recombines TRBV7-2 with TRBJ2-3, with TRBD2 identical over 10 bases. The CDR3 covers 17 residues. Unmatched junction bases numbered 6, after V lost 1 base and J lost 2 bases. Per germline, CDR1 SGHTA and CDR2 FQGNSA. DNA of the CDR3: TGTGCCAGCAGCTTAGTATTCGGACTAGCGGTCACAGATACGCAGTATTTT. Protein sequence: CASSLVFGLAVTDTQYF.